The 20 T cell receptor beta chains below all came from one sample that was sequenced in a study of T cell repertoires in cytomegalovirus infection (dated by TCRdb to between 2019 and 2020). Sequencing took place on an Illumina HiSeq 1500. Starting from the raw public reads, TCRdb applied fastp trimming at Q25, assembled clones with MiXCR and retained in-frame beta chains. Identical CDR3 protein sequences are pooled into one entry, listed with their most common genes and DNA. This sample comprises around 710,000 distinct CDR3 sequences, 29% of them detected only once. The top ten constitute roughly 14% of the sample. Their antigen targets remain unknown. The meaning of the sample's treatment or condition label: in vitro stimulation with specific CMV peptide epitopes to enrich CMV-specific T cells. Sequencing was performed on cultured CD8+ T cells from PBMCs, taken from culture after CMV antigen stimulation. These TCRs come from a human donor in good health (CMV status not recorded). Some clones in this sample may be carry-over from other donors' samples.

The chain's CDR3 is CATVGGRAQYF. The CDR3 DNA reads as TGTGCCACCGTGGGAGGTCGGGCCCAGTACTTC. The chain joins TRBV7-2 to TRBJ2-5; TRBD2 is a possible D gene (6 bases). Trimming cost V 10 bases and J 9 bases, with 15 bases left between them. Germline CDR1 and CDR2: SGHTA and FQGNSA. The CDR3 totals 11 residues.

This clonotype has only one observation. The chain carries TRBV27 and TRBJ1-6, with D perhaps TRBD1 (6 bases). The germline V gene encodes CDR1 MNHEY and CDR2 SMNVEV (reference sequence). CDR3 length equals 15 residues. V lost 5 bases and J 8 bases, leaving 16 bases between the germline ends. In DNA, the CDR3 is TGTGCCAGCAGTCCCCCCCAGGGGAGGCATTCACCCCTCCACTTT. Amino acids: CASSPPQGRHSPLHF.

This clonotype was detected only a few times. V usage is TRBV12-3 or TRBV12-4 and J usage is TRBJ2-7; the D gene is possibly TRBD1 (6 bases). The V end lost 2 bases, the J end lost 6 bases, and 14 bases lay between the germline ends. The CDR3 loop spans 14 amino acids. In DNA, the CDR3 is TGTGCCAGCAGTTTACCAGGGGAGAGTGTCGAGCAGTACTTC. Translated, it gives CASSLPGESVEQYF.

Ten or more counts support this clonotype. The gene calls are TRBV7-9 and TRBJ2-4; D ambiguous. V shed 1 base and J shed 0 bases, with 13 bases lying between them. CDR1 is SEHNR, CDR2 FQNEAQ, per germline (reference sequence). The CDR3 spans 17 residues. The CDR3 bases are TGTGCCAGCAGCTTAGACATCGGAGAAATAGCCAAAAACATTCAGTACTTC. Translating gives CASSLDIGEIAKNIQYF. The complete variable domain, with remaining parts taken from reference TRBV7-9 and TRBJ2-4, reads DTGVSQNPRHKITKRGQNVTFRCDPISEHNRLYWYRQTLGQGPEFLTYFQNEAQLEKSRLLSDRFSAERPKGSFSTLEIQRTEQGDSAMYLCASSLDIGEIAKNIQYFGAGTRLSVL.

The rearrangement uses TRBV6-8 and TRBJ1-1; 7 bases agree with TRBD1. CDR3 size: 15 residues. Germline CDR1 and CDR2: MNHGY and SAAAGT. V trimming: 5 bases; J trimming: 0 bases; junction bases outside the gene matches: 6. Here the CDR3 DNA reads TGTGCCAGCAGTACTCGGGACAGCATGAACACTGAAGCTTTCTTT. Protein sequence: CASSTRDSMNTEAFF.

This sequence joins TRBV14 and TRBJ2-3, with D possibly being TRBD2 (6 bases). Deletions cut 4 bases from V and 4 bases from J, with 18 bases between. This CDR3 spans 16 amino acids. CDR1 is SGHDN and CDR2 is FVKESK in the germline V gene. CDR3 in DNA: TGTGCCAGCAGCCTCCTCTGGGGCGGGGATTCAGATACGCAGTATTTT. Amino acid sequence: CASSLLWGGDSDTQYF.

The CDR3 DNA sequence: TGTGCCAGTAGTATGTCCTCTGAAGGGGCCAACGTCCTGACTTTC. As protein: CASSMSSEGANVLTF. The chain has TRBV19 and TRBJ2-6; no definite D call. Between the trimmed V and J ends, which lost 3 bases and 4 bases, there was a span of 10 bases. The CDR3 runs 15 residues. Germline values: CDR1 LNHDA, CDR2 SQIVND (reference sequence).

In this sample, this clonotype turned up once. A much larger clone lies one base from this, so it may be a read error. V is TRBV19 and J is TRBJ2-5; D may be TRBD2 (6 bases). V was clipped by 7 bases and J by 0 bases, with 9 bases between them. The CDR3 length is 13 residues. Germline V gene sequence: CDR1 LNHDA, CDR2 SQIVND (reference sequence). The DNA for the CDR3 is TGTGCCAGTAAGGAGGGGTACCAAGAGACCCAGTACTTC. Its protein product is CASKEGYQETQYF.

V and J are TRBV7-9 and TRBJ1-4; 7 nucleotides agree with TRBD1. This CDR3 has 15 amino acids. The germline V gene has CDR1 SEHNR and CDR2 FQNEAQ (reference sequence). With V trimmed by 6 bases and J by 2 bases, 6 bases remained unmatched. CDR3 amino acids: CASSSGQQTNEKLFF. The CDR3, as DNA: TGTGCCAGCAGTTCGGGACAGCAGACTAATGAAAAACTGTTTTTT.

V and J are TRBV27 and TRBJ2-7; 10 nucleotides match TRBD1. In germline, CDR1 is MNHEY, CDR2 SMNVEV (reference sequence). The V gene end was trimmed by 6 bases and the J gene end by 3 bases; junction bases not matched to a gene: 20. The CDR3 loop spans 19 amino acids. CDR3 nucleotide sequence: TGTGCCAGCAGCTTAAGCCCGCCTGGCCTCCGGGACAGGGGCTACGAGCAGTACGTC. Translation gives CASSLSPPGLRDRGYEQYV.

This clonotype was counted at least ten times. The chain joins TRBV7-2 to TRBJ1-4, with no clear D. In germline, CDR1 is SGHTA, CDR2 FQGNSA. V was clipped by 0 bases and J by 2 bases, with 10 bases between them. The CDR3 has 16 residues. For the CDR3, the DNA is TGTGCCAGCAGCTTAGCGGTGGGGATTACTAATGAAAAACTGTTTTTT. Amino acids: CASSLAVGITNEKLFF.

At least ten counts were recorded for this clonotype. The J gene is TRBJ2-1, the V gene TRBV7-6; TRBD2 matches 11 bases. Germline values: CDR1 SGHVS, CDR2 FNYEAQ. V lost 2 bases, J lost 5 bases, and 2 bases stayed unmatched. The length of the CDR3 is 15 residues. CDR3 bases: TGTGCCAGCAGCTTACTAGCGGGGGGCCACAATGAGCAGTTCTTC. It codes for CASSLLAGGHNEQFF.

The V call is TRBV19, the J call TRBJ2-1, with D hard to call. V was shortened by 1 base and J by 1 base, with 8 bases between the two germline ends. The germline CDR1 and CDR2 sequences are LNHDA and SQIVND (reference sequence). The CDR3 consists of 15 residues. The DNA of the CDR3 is TGTGCCAGTAGTATAGCCGATTCTTCCTACAATGAGCAGTTCTTC. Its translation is CASSIADSSYNEQFF.

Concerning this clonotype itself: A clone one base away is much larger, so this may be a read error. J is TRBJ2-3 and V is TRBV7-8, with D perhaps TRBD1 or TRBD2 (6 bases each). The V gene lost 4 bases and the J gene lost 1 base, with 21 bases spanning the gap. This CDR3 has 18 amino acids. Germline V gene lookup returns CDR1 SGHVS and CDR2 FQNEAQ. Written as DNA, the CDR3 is TGTGCCAGCAGCTACCGTACAAGGGGGGCTAGGGGCACAGATACGCAGTATTTT. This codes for CASSYRTRGARGTDTQYF.

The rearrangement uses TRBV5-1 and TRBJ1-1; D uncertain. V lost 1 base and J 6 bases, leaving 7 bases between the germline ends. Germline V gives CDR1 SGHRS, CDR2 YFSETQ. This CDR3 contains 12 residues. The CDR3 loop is CASSLIPSEAFF. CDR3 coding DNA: TGCGCCAGCAGCTTGATTCCCTCTGAAGCTTTCTTT.

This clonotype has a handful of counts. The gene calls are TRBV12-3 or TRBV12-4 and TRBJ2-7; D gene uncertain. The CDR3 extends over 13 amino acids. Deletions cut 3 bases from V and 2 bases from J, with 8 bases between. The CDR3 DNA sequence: TGTGCCAGCAGTTTTGGGGATACCTACGAGCAGTACGTC. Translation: CASSFGDTYEQYV.

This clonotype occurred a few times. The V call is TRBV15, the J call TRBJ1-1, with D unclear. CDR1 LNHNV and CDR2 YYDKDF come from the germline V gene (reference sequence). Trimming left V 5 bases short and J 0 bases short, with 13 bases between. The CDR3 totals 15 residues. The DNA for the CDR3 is TGTGCCACCAGCTCTCCGTTGACGGTGAACACTGAAGCTTTCTTT. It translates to CATSSPLTVNTEAFF.

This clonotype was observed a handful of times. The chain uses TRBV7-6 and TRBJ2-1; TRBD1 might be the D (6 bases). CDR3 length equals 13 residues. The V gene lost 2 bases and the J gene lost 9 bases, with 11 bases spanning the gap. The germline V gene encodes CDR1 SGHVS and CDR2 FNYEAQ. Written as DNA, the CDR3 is TGTGCCAGCAGCTTAAACAGGGTGGTTGAGCAGTTCTTC. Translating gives CASSLNRVVEQFF. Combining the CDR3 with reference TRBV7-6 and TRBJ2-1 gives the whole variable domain GAGVSQSPRYKVTKRGQDVALRCDPISGHVSLYWYRQALGQGPEFLTYFNYEAQQDKSGLPNDRFSAERPEGSISTLTIQRTEQRDSAMYRCASSLNRVVEQFFGPGTRLTVL.

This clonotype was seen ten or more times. The CDR3: CAISPQGLWTDTQYF. The DNA of the CDR3 is TGTGCCATCAGTCCGCAGGGTTTGTGGACAGATACGCAGTATTTT. The chain couples TRBV10-3 to TRBJ2-3, with D possibly matching TRBD1 (5 bases). Germline CDR1 ENHRY, CDR2 SYGVKD. The germline V and J ends were trimmed by 5 bases and 3 bases, with 15 bases remaining between them. The CDR3 runs to 15 residues.

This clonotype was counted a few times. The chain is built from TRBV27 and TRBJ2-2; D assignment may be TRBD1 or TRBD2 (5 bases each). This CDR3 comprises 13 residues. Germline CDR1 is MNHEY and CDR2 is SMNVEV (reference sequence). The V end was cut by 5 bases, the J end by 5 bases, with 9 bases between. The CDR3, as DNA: TGTGCCAGCAGTCCCGGGACGACCGGGGAGCTGTTTTTT. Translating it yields CASSPGTTGELFF.